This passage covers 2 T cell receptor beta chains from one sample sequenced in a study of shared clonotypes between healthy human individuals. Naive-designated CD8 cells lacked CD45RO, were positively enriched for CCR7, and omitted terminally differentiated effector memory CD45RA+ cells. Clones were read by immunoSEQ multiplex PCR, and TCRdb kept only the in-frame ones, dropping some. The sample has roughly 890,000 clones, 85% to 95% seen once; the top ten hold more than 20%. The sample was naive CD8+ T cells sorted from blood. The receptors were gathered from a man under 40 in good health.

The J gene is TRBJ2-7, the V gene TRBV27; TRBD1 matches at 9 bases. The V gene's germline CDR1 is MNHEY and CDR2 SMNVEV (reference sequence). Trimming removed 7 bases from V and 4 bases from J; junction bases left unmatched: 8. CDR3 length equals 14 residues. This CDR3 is CASTPGTGLYEQYF. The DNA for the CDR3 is TGTGCCAGCACCCCCGGGACAGGGTTGTACGAGCAGTACTTC.

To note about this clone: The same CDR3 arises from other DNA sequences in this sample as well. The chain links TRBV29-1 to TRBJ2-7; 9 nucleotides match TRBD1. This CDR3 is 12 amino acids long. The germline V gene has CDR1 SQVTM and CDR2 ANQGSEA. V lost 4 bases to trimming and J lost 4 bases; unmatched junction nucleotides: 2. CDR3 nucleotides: TGCAGCGTTGTGGGACAGGGTTACGAGCAGTACTTC. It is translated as CSVVGQGYEQYF.